Listed here is a single TCR beta chain. Its cognate antigen is unknown. The data stem from a study of cytomegalovirus exposure and HLA in healthy donors. V trimming: 0 bases; J trimming: 2 bases; junction bases outside the gene matches: 13. The CDR3 is 20 amino acids. In germline, CDR1 is LGHNA, CDR2 YNFKEQ. PCR used 60 Vbeta primers and 13 Jbeta primers. Some clones are missing from TCRdb's copy, which holds only in-frame ones; the method was immunoSEQ multiplex PCR. The sample has 110,000 to 150,000 clones; about 80% are singletons. The study, taken as a whole, reports: Segments of the TCR beta V type were, in most cases, productive about 87% or about 30% of the time in an earlier analysis.

The receptor comes from a woman aged 25 to 39 in good health and CMV-seronegative. This chain joins TRBV4-2 and TRBJ2-4; 10 nucleotides agree with TRBD2. Sequenced: PBMCs. CDR3 sequence reads: CASSQDMGRTSGFSKNIQYF. Written as DNA, the CDR3 is TGTGCCAGCAGCCAAGATATGGGAAGGACTAGCGGTTTTTCCAAAAACATTCAGTACTTC.